One and the same sample provided the 7 T cell receptor beta chains below, sequenced in a study of blood T cell repertoires in COVID-19 (dated by TCRdb to the early 2020s). Library preparation used the immunoSEQ multiplex PCR assay. TCRdb carries this immuneACCESS record with in-frame sequences only. Its versions omit some clonotypes, under half of them owing to an unresolved V gene in the studies checked, with the rest unexplained. A total of 100,000 to 120,000 clones appear in this sample, around nine tenths of them only once. The ten largest clones capture about 5% of the sample. Sequenced: peripheral blood. These receptors were obtained from a human donor in a cohort sampled during active COVID-19.

This sequence joins TRBV6-5 and TRBJ1-1; D not certain. Germline CDR1 and CDR2: MNHEY and SVGAGI. The V end was cut by 0 bases, the J end by 0 bases, with 8 bases between. This CDR3 comprises 15 residues. The DNA for the CDR3 is TGTGCCAGCAGTTACTCGAGCAGGCTGAACACTGAAGCTTTCTTT. This translates into CASSYSSRLNTEAFF.

The chain combines TRBV10-1 with TRBJ2-6; no clear D gene. Between the trimmed V and J ends, which lost 5 bases and 1 base, there was a span of 3 bases. Germline CDR1 and CDR2: WNHNN and SYGVQD (reference sequence). The CDR3 has 13 amino acids. The CDR3 coding sequence is TGCGCCAGCAGTCCTTCTGGGGCCAACGTCCTGACTTTC. It specifies CASSPSGANVLTF.

This chain links TRBV11-3 with TRBJ1-4; D not resolved. V lost 5 bases and J 11 bases, leaving 15 bases between the germline ends. CDR3 size: 13 residues. From germline, CDR1 is SGHNT and CDR2 YENEEA. The CDR3 DNA is TGTGCCAGCAGCGGAACGGGAAAGGAGAAACTGTTTTTT. Its protein product is CASSGTGKEKLFF.

This clone was detected only once. The chain is built from TRBV18 and TRBJ2-3, with 8 bases matching TRBD1. Germline V gives CDR1 KGHSH, CDR2 LQKENI. V lost 3 bases and J lost 3; bases outside the gene matches: 11. The CDR3 has 17 residues. The CDR3 loop reads CASSPLSITGGTDTQYF. In nucleotides, the CDR3 is TGTGCCAGCTCACCCCTCAGCATTACAGGGGGAACAGATACGCAGTATTTT.

The V and J genes are TRBV2 and TRBJ1-6, with 9 bases fitting TRBD1. J was trimmed by 4 bases and V by 8 bases; bases with no gene match: 6. Germline CDR1 SNHLY, CDR2 FYNNEI. This CDR3 is built from 15 residues. The CDR3 spells CASGTGRPYNSPLHF. CDR3 coding DNA: TGTGCCAGCGGGACAGGGAGACCGTATAATTCACCCCTCCACTTT.

The sample holds one count of this clone. The CDR3 sequence is CASSPLGTGVGEQYF. The CDR3 bases are TGTGCCAGCAGCCCGCTGGGGACAGGGGTTGGCGAGCAGTACTTC. This chain joins TRBV14 and TRBJ2-7; TRBD1 matches at 10 bases. This CDR3 comprises 15 residues. V shed 4 bases and J 6 bases; nucleotides not matched to a gene: 9. Germline CDR1 reads SGHDN; CDR2 reads FVKESK.

The gene calls are TRBV2 and TRBJ2-7, with D maybe TRBD2 (5 bases). Trimming removed 0 bases at V and 5 bases at J, with 11 bases between. This CDR3 has 14 residues. Germline CDR1 is SNHLY and CDR2 is FYNNEI. For the CDR3, the DNA is TGTGCCAGCAGTGAAGCGCGTCGGGGTGACGAGCAGTACTTC. Residues: CASSEARRGDEQYF.